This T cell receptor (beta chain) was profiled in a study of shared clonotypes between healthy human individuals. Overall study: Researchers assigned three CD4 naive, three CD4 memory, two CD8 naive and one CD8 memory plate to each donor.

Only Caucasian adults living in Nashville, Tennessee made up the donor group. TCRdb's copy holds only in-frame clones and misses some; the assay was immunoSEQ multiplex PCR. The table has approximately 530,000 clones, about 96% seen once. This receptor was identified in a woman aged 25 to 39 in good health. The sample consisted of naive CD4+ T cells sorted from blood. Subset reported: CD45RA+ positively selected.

CDR3 sequence reads: CASSTGSAGGHYGYTF. In DNA form, the CDR3 reads TGCGCCAGCAGCACTGGGAGCGCAGGGGGCCACTATGGCTACACCTTC. The chain recombines TRBV5-1 with TRBJ1-2; 8 bases map to TRBD1. The V gene's germline CDR1 is SGHRS and CDR2 YFSETQ. The length of the CDR3 is 16 residues. V lost 4 bases to trimming and J lost 3 bases; unmatched junction nucleotides: 11.